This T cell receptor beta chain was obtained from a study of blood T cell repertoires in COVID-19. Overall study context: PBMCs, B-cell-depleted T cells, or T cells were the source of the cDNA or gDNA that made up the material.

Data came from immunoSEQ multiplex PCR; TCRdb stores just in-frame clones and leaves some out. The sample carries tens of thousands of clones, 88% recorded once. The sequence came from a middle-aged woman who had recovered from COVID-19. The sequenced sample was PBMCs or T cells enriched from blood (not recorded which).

CDR3: CASSVAGSNTEAFF. The CDR3 DNA sequence: TGTGCCAGCAGCGTAGCCGGGTCGAACACTGAAGCTTTCTTT. The V call is TRBV9, the J call TRBJ1-1; D is undetermined. The V gene's germline CDR1 is SGDLS and CDR2 YYNGEE. The CDR3 runs 14 residues. With 0 bases removed from V and 1 base from J, the gap between germline ends came to 7 bases.